A selection of T cell receptor beta chains follows, all from one sample in a study of cytotoxic CD8 clonotypes in ibrutinib-treated CLL. Data came from immunoSEQ multiplex PCR; TCRdb stores just in-frame clones and leaves some out. This sample carries under 200,000 clones, over 65% of them seen once, and the ten largest clones take about 1.9%. The sample was PBMCs, taken after 12 months of ibrutinib treatment. These TCRs come from a human donor with chronic lymphocytic leukemia. CDR3s include the opening cysteine and the closing phenylalanine or tryptophan. Part of the rows lack a size; the others show once, few, many or a class for expanded clones.

CASRGTGTGRSGNTIYF,-,17,TRBV2,TRBJ1-3
CAIRGSSRQMANTGELFF,-,18,TRBV10-3,TRBJ2-2
CASSLDTVGPRDGYTF,-,16,TRBV5-1,TRBJ1-2
CASSFPDRAGNTIYF,-,15,TRBV28,TRBJ1-3
CASSLSQGAQYF,-,12,TRBV7-3,TRBJ2-5
CASGEYNEQFF,-,11,TRBV9,TRBJ2-1
CASSRWDAGLAGEGETQYF,-,19,TRBV13,TRBJ2-5
CASSPGLRGANQPQHF,-,16,TRBV28,TRBJ1-5
CASSSGQGAYEQYF,-,14,TRBV5-1,TRBJ2-7
CASSLTNRPLDTQYF,-,15,TRBV5-1,TRBJ2-3
CASSPAGTGNYGYTF,-,15,TRBV18,TRBJ1-2
CASSGGGEQFF,medium-sized,11,TRBV5-1,TRBJ2-1
CASSPPRRDIHFYSNQPQHF,-,20,TRBV28,TRBJ1-5
CASSLGRNRGYTGELFF,few,17,TRBV5-1,TRBJ2-2
CASSSRADQPQHF,-,13,TRBV7-2,TRBJ1-5
CASTGTSAGGRQETQYF,-,17,TRBV5-6,TRBJ2-5
CASTPWVTGTRRGLYNEQFF,-,20,TRBV19,TRBJ2-1
CASSHLLAGRVYEQYF,-,16,TRBV4-3,TRBJ2-7
CASRPHGQGFLAFF,-,14,TRBV2,TRBJ1-1
CASSLGRESGLSF,-,13,TRBV5-6,TRBJ1-2
CASSLAGLNTEAFF,-,14,TRBV7-2,TRBJ1-1
CASSANTGGSAEAFF,-,15,TRBV19,TRBJ1-1
CASSLRPKETQYF,few,13,TRBV7-2,TRBJ2-5
CSALGSYYNEQFF,-,13,TRBV29-1,TRBJ2-1
CASTFRGGSTRTEAFF,-,16,TRBV28,TRBJ1-1
CALGGAGEASLEQFF,-,15,TRBV10-3,TRBJ2-1
CASSKTSSLIADNEQFF,once,17,TRBV21-1,TRBJ2-1
CAIWDYGYEQYF,-,12,TRBV30,TRBJ2-7
CASSESNRALSYEQYF,few,16,TRBV6-1,TRBJ2-7
CASNQLGRGNGYTF,-,14,TRBV4-2,TRBJ1-2
CASTTVKTGFMNTEAFF,-,17,TRBV28,TRBJ1-1
CASSALKAGGFGEQFF,once,16,TRBV25-1,TRBJ2-1
CASSPGRGRVNIQYF,-,15,TRBV28,TRBJ2-4
CAWSVMTVNSPLHF,-,14,TRBV30,TRBJ1-6
CASSRFSQETQYF,-,13,TRBV6-4,TRBJ2-5
CSVETGGSEAFF,-,12,TRBV29-1,TRBJ1-1
CASNFQGDSRQQYF,-,14,TRBV5-1,TRBJ2-7
CASSLEGVYGYTF,few,13,TRBV2,TRBJ1-2
CASSFLTGELFF,-,12,TRBV7-2,TRBJ2-2
CAWSTQWGSGANVLTF,-,16,TRBV30,TRBJ2-6
CASTLAGGYEQYF,-,13,TRBV6-6,TRBJ2-7
CASIGAGGWNEQFF,-,14,TRBV19,TRBJ2-1
CASRRNTGRMNTEAFF,-,16,TRBV28,TRBJ1-1
CASSTPRAGGSTDTQYF,-,17,TRBV7-2,TRBJ2-3
CASSFGSRPYNEQFF,-,15,TRBV7-9,TRBJ2-1